The clone carrying this TCR beta chain appeared a single time. What it recognizes is unknown. The data derive from a study of T cell responses to AZD1222 COVID-19 vaccine. Study details: Researchers grouped second doses given at about 4 or about 12 weeks into one pool. Findings of the study overall: Just 5 to 7 AZD1222 recipients tested seropositive at baseline. Repertoire samples came only from after the peak T cell response.

This CDR3 comprises 13 residues. Deletions cut 0 bases from V and 4 bases from J, with 7 bases between. CDR1 is SGHRS and CDR2 is YFSETQ in the germline V gene. Profiling relied on immunoSEQ multiplex PCR, and the TCRdb table lists in-frame clones only, not all of them. Among roughly 100,000 clones listed, about 94% were seen once. The receptor comes from an adult in good health. This rearrangement joins TRBV5-1 to TRBJ2-5, with no clear D. The sample was peripheral blood, taken on day 0 of AZD1222 vaccination. The CDR3 spells CASSLDSLETQYF. The CDR3 DNA reads TGCGCCAGCAGCTTGGACAGCTTAGAGACCCAGTACTTC. Drawing the rest from reference TRBV5-1 and TRBJ2-5, the complete variable domain is KAGVTQTPRYLIKTRGQQVTLSCSPISGHRSVSWYQQTPGQGLQFLFEYFSETQRNKGNFPGRFSGRQFSNSRSEMNVSTLELGDSALYLCASSLDSLETQYFGPGTRLLVL.